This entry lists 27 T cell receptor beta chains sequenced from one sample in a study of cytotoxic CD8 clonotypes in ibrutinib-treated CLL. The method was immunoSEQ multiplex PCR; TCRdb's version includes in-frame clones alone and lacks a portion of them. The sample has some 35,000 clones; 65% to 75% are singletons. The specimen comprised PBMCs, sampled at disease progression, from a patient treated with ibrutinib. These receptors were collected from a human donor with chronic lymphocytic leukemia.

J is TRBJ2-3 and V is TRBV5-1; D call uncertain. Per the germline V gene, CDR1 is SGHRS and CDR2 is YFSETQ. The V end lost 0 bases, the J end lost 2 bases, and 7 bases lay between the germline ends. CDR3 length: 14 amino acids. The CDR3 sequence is CASSLVVSTDTQYF. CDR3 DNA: TGCGCCAGCAGCTTGGTGGTCTCCACAGATACGCAGTATTTT.

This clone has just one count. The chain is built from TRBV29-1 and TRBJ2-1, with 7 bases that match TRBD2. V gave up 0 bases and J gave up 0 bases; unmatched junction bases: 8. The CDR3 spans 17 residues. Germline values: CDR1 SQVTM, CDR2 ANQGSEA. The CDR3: CSVEDRGEFSSYNEQFF. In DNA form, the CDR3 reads TGCAGCGTTGAAGATCGGGGGGAATTTAGCTCCTACAATGAGCAGTTCTTC.

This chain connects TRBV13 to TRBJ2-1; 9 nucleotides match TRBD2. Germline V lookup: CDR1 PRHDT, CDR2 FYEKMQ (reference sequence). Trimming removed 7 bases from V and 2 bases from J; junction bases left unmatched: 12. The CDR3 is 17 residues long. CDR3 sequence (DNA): TGTGCCAGCACCCTCCTGAGTCTAGCGGGGACCTACAATGAGCAGTTCTTC. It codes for CASTLLSLAGTYNEQFF.

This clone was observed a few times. The CDR3 region is CASRGTDLLGGELFF. DNA of the CDR3: TGTGCCAGCAGAGGGACGGACCTCCTAGGCGGGGAGCTGTTTTTT. V usage is TRBV6-5 and J usage is TRBJ2-2; D may be TRBD1 or TRBD2 (5 bases each). This CDR3 region has 15 residues. The V end lost 6 bases, the J end lost 7 bases, and 18 bases lay between the germline ends. CDR1 is MNHEY, CDR2 SVGAGI, per germline.

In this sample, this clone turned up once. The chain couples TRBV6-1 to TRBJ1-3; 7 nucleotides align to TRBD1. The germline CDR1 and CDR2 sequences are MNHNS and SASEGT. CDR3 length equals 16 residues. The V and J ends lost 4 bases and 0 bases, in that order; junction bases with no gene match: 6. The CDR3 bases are TGTGCCAGCAGTGTAACAGGGGCAAGCTCTGGAAACACCATATATTTT. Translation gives CASSVTGASSGNTIYF.

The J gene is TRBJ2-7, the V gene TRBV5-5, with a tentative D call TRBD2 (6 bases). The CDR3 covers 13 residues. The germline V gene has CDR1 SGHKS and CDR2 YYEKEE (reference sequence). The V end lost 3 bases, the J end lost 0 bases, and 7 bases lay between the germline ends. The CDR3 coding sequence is TGTGCCAGCAGCTCCGGGAGCTCCTACGAGCAGTACTTC. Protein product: CASSSGSSYEQYF.

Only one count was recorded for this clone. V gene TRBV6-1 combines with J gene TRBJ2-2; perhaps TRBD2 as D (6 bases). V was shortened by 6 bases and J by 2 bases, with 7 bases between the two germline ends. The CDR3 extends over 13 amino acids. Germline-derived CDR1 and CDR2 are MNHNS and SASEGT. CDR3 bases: TGTGCCAGCAGAGGGACTAACACCGGGGAGCTGTTTTTT. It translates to CASRGTNTGELFF.

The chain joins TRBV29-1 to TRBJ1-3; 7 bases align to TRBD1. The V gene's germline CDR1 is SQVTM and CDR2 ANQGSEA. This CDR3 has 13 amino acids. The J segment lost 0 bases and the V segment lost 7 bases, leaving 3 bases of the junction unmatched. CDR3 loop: CSAGTVSGNTIYF. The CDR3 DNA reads TGCAGCGCTGGGACAGTCTCTGGAAACACCATATATTTT. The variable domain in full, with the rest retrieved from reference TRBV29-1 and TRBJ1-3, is SAVISQKPSRDICQRGTSLTIQCQVDSQVTMMFWYRQQPGQSLTLIATANQGSEATYESGFVIDKFPISRPNLTFSTLTVSNMSPEDSSIYLCSAGTVSGNTIYFGEGSWLTVV.

The CDR3 DNA is TGTGCCAGCAGCCTTGGACAGCCGGGGTGGACCCAGTACTTC. It specifies CASSLGQPGWTQYF. The rearrangement links TRBV14 to TRBJ2-5; D is perhaps TRBD1 (6 bases). The CDR3 sequence is 14 residues long. Germline V gene data show CDR1 as SGHDN and CDR2 as FVKESK. The germline V and J ends were trimmed by 4 bases and 7 bases, with 16 bases remaining between them.

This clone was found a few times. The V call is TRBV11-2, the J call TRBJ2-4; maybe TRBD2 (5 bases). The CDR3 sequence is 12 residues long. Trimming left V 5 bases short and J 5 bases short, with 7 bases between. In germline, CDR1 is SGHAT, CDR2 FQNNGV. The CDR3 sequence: CASSPGENIQYF. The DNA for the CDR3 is TGTGCCAGCAGCCCCGGGGAAAACATTCAGTACTTC.

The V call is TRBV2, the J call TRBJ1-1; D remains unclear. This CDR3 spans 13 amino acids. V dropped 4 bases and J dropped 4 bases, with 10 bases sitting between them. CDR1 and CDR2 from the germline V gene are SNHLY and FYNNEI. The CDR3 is CASSATRGTEAFF. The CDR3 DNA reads TGTGCCAGCAGTGCTACGCGGGGCACTGAAGCTTTCTTT.

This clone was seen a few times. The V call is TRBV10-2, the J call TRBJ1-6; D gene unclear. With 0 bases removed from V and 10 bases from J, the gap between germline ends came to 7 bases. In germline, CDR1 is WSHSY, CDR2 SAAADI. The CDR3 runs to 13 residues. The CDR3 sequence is CASSESLYSPLHF. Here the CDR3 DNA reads TGCGCCAGCAGTGAGTCGCTGTACTCACCCCTCCACTTT.

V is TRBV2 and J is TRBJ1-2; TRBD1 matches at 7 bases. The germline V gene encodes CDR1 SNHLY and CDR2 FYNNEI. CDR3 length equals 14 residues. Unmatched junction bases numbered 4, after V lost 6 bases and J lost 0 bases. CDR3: CASRQTGTNYGYTF. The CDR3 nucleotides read TGTGCCAGCAGGCAGACAGGGACTAACTATGGCTACACCTTC.

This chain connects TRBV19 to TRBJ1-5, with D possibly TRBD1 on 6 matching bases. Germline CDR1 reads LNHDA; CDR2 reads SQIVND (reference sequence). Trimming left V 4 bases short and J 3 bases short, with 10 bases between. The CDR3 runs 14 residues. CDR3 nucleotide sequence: TGTGCCAGTAGTAGTCAGGGGTACAATCAGCCCCAGCATTTT. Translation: CASSSQGYNQPQHF.

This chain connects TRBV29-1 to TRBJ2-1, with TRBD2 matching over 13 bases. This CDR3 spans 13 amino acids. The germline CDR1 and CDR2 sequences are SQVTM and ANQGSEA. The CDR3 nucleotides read TGCAGTAAGACTAGCGGGGGGTCGGTTGAGCAGTTCTTC. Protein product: CSKTSGGSVEQFF.

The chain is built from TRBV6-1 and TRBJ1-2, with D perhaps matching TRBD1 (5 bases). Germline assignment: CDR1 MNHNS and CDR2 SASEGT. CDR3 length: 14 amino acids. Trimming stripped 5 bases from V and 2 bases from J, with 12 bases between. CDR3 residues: CASSLGTSNYGYTF. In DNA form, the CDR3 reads TGTGCCAGCAGTCTTGGGACGTCGAACTATGGCTACACCTTC.

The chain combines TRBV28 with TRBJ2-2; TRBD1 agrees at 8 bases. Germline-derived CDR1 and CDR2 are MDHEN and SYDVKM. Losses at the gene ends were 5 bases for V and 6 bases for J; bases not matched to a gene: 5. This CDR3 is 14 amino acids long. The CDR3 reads CASSRQGNAGELFF. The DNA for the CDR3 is TGTGCCAGCAGTCGACAGGGGAATGCCGGGGAGCTGTTTTTT.

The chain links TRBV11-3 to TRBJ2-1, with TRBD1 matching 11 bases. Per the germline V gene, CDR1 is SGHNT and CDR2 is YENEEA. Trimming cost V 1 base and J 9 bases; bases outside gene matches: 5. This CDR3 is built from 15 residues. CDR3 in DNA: TGTGCCAGCAGCTTAGGGACAGGGGGCTTCGGTGAGCAGTTCTTC. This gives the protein CASSLGTGGFGEQFF. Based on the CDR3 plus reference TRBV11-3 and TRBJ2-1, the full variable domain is EAGVVQSPRYKIIEKKQPVAFWCNPISGHNTLYWYLQNLGQGPELLIRYENEEAVDDSQLPKDRFSAERLKGVDSTLKIQPAELGDSAVYLCASSLGTGGFGEQFFGPGTRLTVL.

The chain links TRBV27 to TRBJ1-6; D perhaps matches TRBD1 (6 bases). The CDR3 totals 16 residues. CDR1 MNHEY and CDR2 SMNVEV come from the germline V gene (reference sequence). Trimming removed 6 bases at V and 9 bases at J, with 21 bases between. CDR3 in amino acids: CASSPGWGGLRSPLHF. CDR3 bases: TGTGCCAGCAGCCCAGGGTGGGGGGGCCTCCGTTCACCCCTCCACTTT.

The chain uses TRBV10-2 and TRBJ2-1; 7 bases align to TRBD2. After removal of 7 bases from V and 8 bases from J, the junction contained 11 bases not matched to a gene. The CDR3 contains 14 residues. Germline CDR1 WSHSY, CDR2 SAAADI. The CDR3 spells CASKPFGGEDEQFF. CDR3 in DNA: TGCGCCAGCAAGCCGTTTGGGGGGGAGGATGAGCAGTTCTTC.

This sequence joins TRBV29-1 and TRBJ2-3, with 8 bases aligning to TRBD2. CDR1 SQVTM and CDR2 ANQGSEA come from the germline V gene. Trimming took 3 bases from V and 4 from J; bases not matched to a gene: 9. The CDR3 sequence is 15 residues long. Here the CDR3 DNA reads TGCAGCGTTGATGGGGCGGGGGGCCTCCCAGATACGCAGTATTTT. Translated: CSVDGAGGLPDTQYF.

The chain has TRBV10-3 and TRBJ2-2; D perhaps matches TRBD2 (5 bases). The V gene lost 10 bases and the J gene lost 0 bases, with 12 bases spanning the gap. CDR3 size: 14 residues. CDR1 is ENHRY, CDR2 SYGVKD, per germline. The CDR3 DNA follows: TGTGCCACCCTTACGGGGTCGAACACCGGGGAGCTGTTTTTT. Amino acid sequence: CATLTGSNTGELFF.

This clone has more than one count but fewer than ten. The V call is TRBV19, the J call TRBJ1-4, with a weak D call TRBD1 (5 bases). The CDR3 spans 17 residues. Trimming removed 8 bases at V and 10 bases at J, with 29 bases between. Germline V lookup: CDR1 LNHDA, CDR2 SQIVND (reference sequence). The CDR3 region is CASSSHVSSGEAGKLFF. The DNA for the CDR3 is TGTGCCAGTTCATCCCACGTGAGCTCGGGGGAGGCAGGAAAACTGTTTTTT.

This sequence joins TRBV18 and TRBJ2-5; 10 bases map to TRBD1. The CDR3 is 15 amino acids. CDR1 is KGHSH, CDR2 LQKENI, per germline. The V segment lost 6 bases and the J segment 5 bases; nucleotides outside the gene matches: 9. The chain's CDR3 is CASSPGTGVFETQYF. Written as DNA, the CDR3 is TGTGCCAGCTCTCCCGGGACAGGGGTATTTGAGACCCAGTACTTC. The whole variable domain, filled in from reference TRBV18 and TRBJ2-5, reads NAGVMQNPRHLVRRRGQEARLRCSPMKGHSHVYWYRQLPEEGLKFMVYLQKENIIDESGMPKERFSAEFPKEGPSILRIQQVVRGDSAAYFCASSPGTGVFETQYFGPGTRLLVL.

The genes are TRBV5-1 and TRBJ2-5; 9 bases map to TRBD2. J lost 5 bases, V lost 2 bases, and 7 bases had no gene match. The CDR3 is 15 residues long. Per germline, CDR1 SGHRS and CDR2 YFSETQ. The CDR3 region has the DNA TGCGCCAGCAGCTTTTTAGCGGGGGCAGGGGAGACCCAGTACTTC. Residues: CASSFLAGAGETQYF.

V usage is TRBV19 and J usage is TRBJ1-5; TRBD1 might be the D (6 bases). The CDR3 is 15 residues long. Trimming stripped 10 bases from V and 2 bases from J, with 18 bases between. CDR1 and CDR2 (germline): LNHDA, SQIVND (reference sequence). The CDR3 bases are TGTGCCACCGGGGGCCGGGCGGTGGGCAATCAGCCCCAGCATTTT. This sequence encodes CATGGRAVGNQPQHF.

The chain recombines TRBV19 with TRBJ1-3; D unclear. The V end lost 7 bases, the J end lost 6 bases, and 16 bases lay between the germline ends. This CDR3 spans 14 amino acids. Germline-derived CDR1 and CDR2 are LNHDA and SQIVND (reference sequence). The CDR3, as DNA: TGTGCCAGTACCCTCCGGGAGGGCGAAAACACCATATATTTT. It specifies CASTLREGENTIYF.